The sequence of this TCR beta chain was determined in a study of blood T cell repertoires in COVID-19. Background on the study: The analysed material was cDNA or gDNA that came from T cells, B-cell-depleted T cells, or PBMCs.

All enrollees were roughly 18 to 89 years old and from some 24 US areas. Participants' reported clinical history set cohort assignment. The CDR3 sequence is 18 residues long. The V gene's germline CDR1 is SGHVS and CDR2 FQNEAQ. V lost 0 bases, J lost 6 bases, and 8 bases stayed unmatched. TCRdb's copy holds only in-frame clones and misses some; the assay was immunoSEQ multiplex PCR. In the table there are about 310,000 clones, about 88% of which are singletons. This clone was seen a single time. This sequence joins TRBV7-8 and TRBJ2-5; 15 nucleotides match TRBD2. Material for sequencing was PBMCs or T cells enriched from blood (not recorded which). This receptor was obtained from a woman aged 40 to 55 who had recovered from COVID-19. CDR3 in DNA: TGTGCCAGCAGCTTAGCGCGGACTAGCGGGGGGGCTGCGAAGACCCAGTACTTC. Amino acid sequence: CASSLARTSGGAAKTQYF.